The TCR beta chain under discussion was sequenced for a study of tumor-infiltrating lymphocytes in primary liver carcinoma. Overall study context: Each of the growths was stage T1-T3 N0M0, extending about 4 to 10 cm across.

Co-extraction of RNA and DNA was performed on about 19-31 mg of unsorted bulk tissue. All tumor samples contained more than 85% viable tumor cells. This clonotype rates as medium-sized. Its target is unknown. Study-level results: Tumor region pairs showed greater overlap than either tumor-adjacent or tumor-blood pairs did.

Synthesis of TCR beta cDNA was carried out from approximately 500 ng total RNA with a constant-region primer. A slightly modified ARM-PCR protocol with three nested multiplex PCR rounds produced these TCR beta libraries. Running 10 cycles apiece, the first two PCR rounds relied on TRBV1-TRBV30 forward primers together with a C-beta reverse primer. TCRdb fed the multiplex PCR reads into MiXCR, producing one record per CDR3 protein. This table has some 20,000 distinct CDR3 sequences, roughly 79% appearing once. This CDR3 is 13 amino acids long. The ends were cut back, 5 bases at V and 5 bases at J, with 10 bases in the middle. Per germline, CDR1 SGHDN and CDR2 FVKESK.

The specimen sequenced was liver tumor tissue from sampling region 4. This sample's subset: tumor region T4, right-lateral pole. The TCR sequence derives from a woman aged 30 to 39 with primary liver carcinoma and hepatitis B virus infection. The rearrangement links TRBV14 to TRBJ2-1; D may correspond to TRBD1 or TRBD2 (5 bases each). The CDR3: CASSRDLHNEQFF. CDR3 sequence (DNA): TGTGCCAGCAGCAGGGACCTTCACAATGAGCAGTTCTTC.